The rows below give T cell receptor beta chains drawn from one sample of a study of Graves' ophthalmopathy and Graves' hyperthyroidism. One entry per CDR3 protein results from TCRdb running MiXCR on the multiplex PCR reads. The sample lists approximately 1.2 million distinct CDR3 sequences, about 36% occurring once. Sequencing was performed on peripheral blood or thyroid tissue (not recorded which). The receptors shown here come from an adult man with Graves' hyperthyroidism. CDR3s include the opening cysteine and the closing phenylalanine or tryptophan. D genes are given only for firm matches. Clone size appears in some rows only: once, few, many, or a class for an expanded clone.

V gene	clone size	D gene	CDR3 length	J gene	CDR3 DNA	CDR3 protein
TRBV5-1	many	TRBD1	14	TRBJ1-1	TGCGCCAGCAGCTTGTTGGGACAGGGAGCTGAAGCTTTCTTT	CASSLLGQGAEAFF
TRBV25-1	few	TRBD2	16	TRBJ2-1	TGTGCCAGCAGTGAAGTAGCTAGCGGGACGAGCGATGAGCAGTTCTTC	CASSEVASGTSDEQFF
TRBV7-2	few	TRBD2	14	TRBJ2-7	TGTGCCAACAGCTTAGTGGGACTACCCTACGAGCAGTACTTC	CANSLVGLPYEQYF
TRBV29-1	-	-	11	TRBJ2-2	TGCAGCGCCTTTTTTCTTGGGGAGCTGTTTTTT	CSAFFLGELFF
TRBV5-1	-	-	14	TRBJ2-3	TGCGCCAGCAGCAGGGGACCACTCACAGATACGCAGTATTTT	CASSRGPLTDTQYF
TRBV27	few	-	14	TRBJ1-6	TGTGCCAGCTCTACCCACAGGGAGGATTCACCCCTCCACTTT	CASSTHREDSPLHF
TRBV20-1	many	-	14	TRBJ2-2	TGCAGTGCTAACGGGAACCTGAACACCGGGGAGCTGTTTTTT	CSANGNLNTGELFF
TRBV15	many	TRBD2	15	TRBJ2-5	TGTGCCACCAGCGCTAGACTAGCGGGGATAGAGACCCAGTACTTC	CATSARLAGIETQYF
TRBV14	many	-	11	TRBJ2-5	TGTGCCAGCAGCCGATGGGAGACCCAGTACTTC	CASSRWETQYF
TRBV12-3/TRBV12-4	many	TRBD1	15	TRBJ1-2	TGCGCCAGCAGCTTGGGACAGGGAAGAAACTATGGCTACACCTTC	CASSLGQGRNYGYTF
TRBV27	-	TRBD1	14	TRBJ1-5	TGTGCCAGCAGGACAGGGCATAGCAATCAGCCCCAGCATTTT	CASRTGHSNQPQHF
TRBV7-9	-	-	15	TRBJ1-5	TGTGCCAGCAGTGCTCTCCGGGACCCACATCAGCCCCAGCATTTT	CASSALRDPHQPQHF
TRBV6-6	-	-	15	TRBJ1-5	TGTGCCAGCAGTGAAACGGGGGTTGGCAATCAGCCCCAGCATTTT	CASSETGVGNQPQHF
TRBV2	-	-	17	TRBJ1-1	TGTGCCAGCAGTGATACAACCGATAAGACAGGGAACACTGAAGCTTTCTTT	CASSDTTDKTGNTEAFF
TRBV12-3/TRBV12-4	few	TRBD2	15	TRBJ2-7	TGTGCCAGCAGTGGGACTAGCGGGAGTCTCCACGAGCAGTACTTC	CASSGTSGSLHEQYF
TRBV7-9	-	TRBD1	10	TRBJ1-2	TGTGCCAGCAGTACAGGGGGCAACACCTTC	CASSTGGNTF
TRBV12-3/TRBV12-4	many	-	10	TRBJ2-6	TGTGCCAGCAGTTTGTGGGACCTGACTTTC	CASSLWDLTF
TRBV28	few	-	15	TRBJ1-5	TGTGCCAGCAGTCCCCTAATTGAAATCGTACAGCCCCAGCATTTT	CASSPLIEIVQPQHF
TRBV7-2	few	TRBD2	17	TRBJ2-7	TGTGCCAGCAGCTCCGCTGGGACTAGCGGGAGGGCCTACGAGCAGTACTTC	CASSSAGTSGRAYEQYF
TRBV12-3/TRBV12-4	-	-	13	TRBJ2-7	TGTGCCAGCAGTTTAATGGGGCCGCCAGAGCAGTACTTC	CASSLMGPPEQYF
TRBV20-1	many	TRBD2	17	TRBJ2-7	TGCAGTGCTAGAGAGGGCGATTGGCGGGAGTTCCCCTACGAGCAGTACTTC	CSAREGDWREFPYEQYF
TRBV29-1	many	-	14	TRBJ2-5	TGCAGCGTTGAAGCTTCAACGGGGGCAGAGACCCAGTACTTC	CSVEASTGAETQYF
TRBV5-1	-	TRBD1	13	TRBJ1-2	TGCGCCAGCAGCCCGGACAGGATGAGAGGCTACACCTTC	CASSPDRMRGYTF
TRBV29-1	many	TRBD1	12	TRBJ1-1	TGCAGCGTGGGACAGCCTAACACTGAAGCTTTCTTT	CSVGQPNTEAFF
TRBV2	-	TRBD1	16	TRBJ1-4	TGTGTCAGCAAGCAGGGGGCGTTGATTGTTCGTGAAAAACTGTTTTTT	CVSKQGALIVREKLFF
TRBV19	many	TRBD1	14	TRBJ1-1	TGTGCCAGTAGTATCTGGACAGGGAACACTGAAGCTTTCTTT	CASSIWTGNTEAFF
TRBV20-1	few	-	17	TRBJ2-2	TGCAGTGTATCCTCCACCAAGGCCAGTTTTGTCACCGGGGAGCTGTTTTTT	CSVSSTKASFVTGELFF
TRBV7-8	many	TRBD1	17	TRBJ2-7	TGTGCCAGCAGCTTAGACCCACAGGGGGCTGGCCTCTACGAGCAGTACTTC	CASSLDPQGAGLYEQYF
TRBV9	-	-	15	TRBJ2-5	TGTGCCAGCAGCGGCAAAAGGGGGTACCAAGAGACCCAGTACTTC	CASSGKRGYQETQYF
TRBV6-6	few	TRBD1	15	TRBJ1-1	TGTGCCAGCCGAGGAACAGGGGGAATGAACACTGAAGCTTTCTTT	CASRGTGGMNTEAFF
TRBV7-8	many	-	14	TRBJ2-7	TGTGCCAGCAGACCCGGGACCGCCAACTTGGAGCAGTACTTC	CASRPGTANLEQYF
TRBV25-1	many	-	13	TRBJ1-2	TGTGCCAGCAGTGGGGCAGACTTCTATGGCTACACCTTC	CASSGADFYGYTF
TRBV12-3/TRBV12-4	-	-	16	TRBJ1-1	TGTGCCAGCAGCCCCCGCGGGGCAGTGGCGAACCCTGAAGCTTTCTTT	CASSPRGAVANPEAFF
TRBV7-9	many	-	16	TRBJ1-5	TGTGCCAGCAGCTTAGGGGACGGAGGTGGCAATCAGCCCCAGCATTTT	CASSLGDGGGNQPQHF
TRBV14	many	-	13	TRBJ2-5	TGTGCCAGCAGCCCAACTAGAGGAGAGACCCAGTACTTC	CASSPTRGETQYF
TRBV3-1	-	-	14	TRBJ1-6	TGTGCCAGCAGCCAAGAAGGTTCGGTTTCACCCCTCCACTTT	CASSQEGSVSPLHF
TRBV7-2	-	TRBD2	14	TRBJ2-7	TGTGCCTGGAGCCCCGGGAGGAGCTCCTACGAGCAGTACTTC	CAWSPGRSSYEQYF
TRBV7-9	-	-	15	TRBJ2-2	TGTGCCAGCAGCTTGGACATGGGCGGCACCGGGGAGCTGTTTTTT	CASSLDMGGTGELFF
TRBV6-2/TRBV6-3	few	TRBD1	16	TRBJ1-1	TGTGCCAGCAGTCCAGGGGGGGGGTTGACGCGCACTGAAGCTTTCTTT	CASSPGGGLTRTEAFF
TRBV29-1	-	TRBD2	14	TRBJ2-1	TGCAGCGTCATAGCGGGAATCCTCTACAATGAGCAGTTCTTC	CSVIAGILYNEQFF
TRBV5-1	-	-	14	TRBJ1-5	TGCGACAGCAGCTCCGGGGATTACAAGGGGCCCCAGCATTTT	CDSSSGDYKGPQHF
TRBV7-2	many	TRBD1	16	TRBJ2-7	TGTGCCAGCAGCTTAACCGGGACAGGGGGTAGGTACGAGCAGTACTTC	CASSLTGTGGRYEQYF
TRBV19	few	-	15	TRBJ1-1	TGTGCCAGTAGTACCCAGGCCAGAATGAACACTGAAGCTTTCTTT	CASSTQARMNTEAFF
TRBV7-2	-	TRBD2	16	TRBJ2-3	TGTGCCAGCAGCTTAGGAAGCGGGGGGGCTTCAGATACGCAGTATTTT	CASSLGSGGASDTQYF
TRBV15	many	-	13	TRBJ2-5	TGTGCCACCAGCCGAGGGGTCGTAGAGACCCAGTACTTC	CATSRGVVETQYF
TRBV19	many	-	14	TRBJ2-7	TGTGCCAGTAGTAGCGGTGGGGACGCCTACGAGCAGTACTTC	CASSSGGDAYEQYF
TRBV2	-	-	16	TRBJ2-3	TGTGCCAGCAGTTTCAGGACTACCCCGAGCCCAGATACGCAGTATTTT	CASSFRTTPSPDTQYF
TRBV29-1	-	-	13	TRBJ2-5	TGCAGCGTTGAAGGGAGAGACCATCTATCTCAGTACTTC	CSVEGRDHLSQYF
TRBV11-2	few	TRBD1	14	TRBJ2-5	TGTGCCAGCAGCGGGGACAGGGCGGTGGAGACCCAGTACTTC	CASSGDRAVETQYF
TRBV4-3	few	-	14	TRBJ2-7	TGCGCCAGCAGCCAAGATAGGGGTCGCTACGAGCAGTACTTC	CASSQDRGRYEQYF
TRBV12-3/TRBV12-4	few	-	14	TRBJ2-7	TGTGCCAGCAGTCCTACGGCCGGTTCCTACGAGCAGTACTTC	CASSPTAGSYEQYF
TRBV7-8	-	TRBD2	16	TRBJ2-7	TGTGCCAGCAGCCAAGAGGGGGGGGGACTAGCTTTCGAGCAGTACTTC	CASSQEGGGLAFEQYF
TRBV25-1	-	TRBD2	12	TRBJ2-5	TGTGCCAGCAGTTTACTAGCGGGAGAACGTTACTTC	CASSLLAGERYF
TRBV10-3	-	TRBD1	14	TRBJ1-1	TGTGCCATCAGTGACCAGGGGGCAGGAACTGAAGCTTTCTTT	CAISDQGAGTEAFF
TRBV7-9	many	-	15	TRBJ1-3	TGTGCCAGCAGCTTAGCAGGGCAGTCTGGAAACACCATATATTTT	CASSLAGQSGNTIYF
TRBV5-1	many	-	14	TRBJ2-7	TGTGCCAGCAGCTTATACGGTAGCTCCTACGAGCAGTACTTC	CASSLYGSSYEQYF
TRBV7-6	many	-	14	TRBJ2-7	TGTGCCAGCAGCTTAGTGGGGACCCCCGCCGAGCAGTACTTC	CASSLVGTPAEQYF
TRBV10-3	-	TRBD1	14	TRBJ1-6	TGTGCCAGCAGTTGGGGGACAGTGGATTCACCCCTCCACTTT	CASSWGTVDSPLHF